This TCR beta chain was documented in a study of cytomegalovirus exposure and HLA in healthy donors. Germline assignment: CDR1 SGHDT and CDR2 YYEEEE. This CDR3 spans 18 amino acids. Losses at the gene ends were 4 bases for V and 1 base for J; bases not matched to a gene: 16. Vbeta (60) and Jbeta (13) primers were used in the PCR. Profiling relied on immunoSEQ multiplex PCR, and the TCRdb table lists in-frame clones only, not all of them. The sample includes approximately 220,000 clones, less than 80% of them seen just once. The sequence came from a girl aged 2-10 years in good health and CMV-seronegative. Input material: PBMCs. This chain links TRBV5-6 with TRBJ2-5; 7 bases agree with TRBD1. The CDR3 spells CASSPHPWDSLPQETQYF. The CDR3 DNA reads TGTGCCAGCAGCCCACATCCGTGGGACAGTCTGCCCCAAGAGACCCAGTACTTC.